The sequence of this TCR beta chain was determined in a study of radiotherapy plus CTLA-4 blockade in lung cancer. About the study: With less than 40% of patients having disease control, objective responses were seen in 15% to 20%.

Assay used: immunoSEQ multiplex PCR; TCRdb lists only in-frame clones, some missing. Seen here are under 35,000 clones, over 60% observed once, and the top ten hold around 4.5%. Notes on this clone: One end of the junction is discordant with germline, which a read error may explain.

Germline V gene lookup returns CDR1 MNHNS and CDR2 SASEGT. This CDR3 spans 16 amino acids. The TCR comes from a human donor with non-small cell lung cancer whose response to radiotherapy plus ipilimumab could not be evaluated. The sequences come from peripheral blood, collected from a patient treated with radiotherapy plus ipilimumab. The chain is built from TRBV6-1 and TRBJ2-1, with 11 bases matching TRBD2. This chain's CDR3 is CASRENSGRAGNERFF. CDR3 nucleotide sequence: TGTGCCAGCAGAGAAAATAGCGGGAGGGCCGGTAATGAGCGGTTCTTC.